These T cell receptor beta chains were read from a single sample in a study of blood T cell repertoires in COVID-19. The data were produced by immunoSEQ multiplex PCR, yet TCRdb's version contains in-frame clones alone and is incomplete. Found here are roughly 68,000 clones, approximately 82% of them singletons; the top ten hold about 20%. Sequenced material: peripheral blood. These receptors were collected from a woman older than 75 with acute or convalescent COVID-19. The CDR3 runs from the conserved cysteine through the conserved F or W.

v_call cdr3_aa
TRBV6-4 CASSDPGTLEAFF
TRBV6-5 CASSYGTGTYEQYF
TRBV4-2 CASSQRQGIATQYF
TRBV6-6 CASGQAPDTQYF
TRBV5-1 CASSFSGGTADTQYF
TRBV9 CASSVEQQGSGYTF
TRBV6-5 CASIRGPGGELFF
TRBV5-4 CASSLPGGSGTLEQYF
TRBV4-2 CASSRAPGDFNSPLHF
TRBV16 CASVKDRAQEKLFF
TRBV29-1 CSGGDGLGMSEQFF
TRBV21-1 CASSKAPRTSGYEQYF
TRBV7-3 CASSSPAGLSYNEQFF
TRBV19 CASGTGFSGNTIYF
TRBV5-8 CASSLWGPGSGSYNEQFF
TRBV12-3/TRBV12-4 CASSLKADEKLFF
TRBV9 CASSVFPSPGQGINEQFF
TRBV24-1 CATSDLTGEGTDTQYF
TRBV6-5 CASRGQGRSSYEQYF
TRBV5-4 CASSLAPNYGYTF
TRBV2 CAGRQGALGYTF
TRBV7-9 CASSFQLVGGELFF
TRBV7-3 CASSLQGFGEQYF
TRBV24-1 CATSAPGQGQETQYF
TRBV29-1 CSVTSGRSNEQFF
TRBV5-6 CASSPTGLIYGYTF
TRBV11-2 CASSTRTGQETQYF
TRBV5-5 CASSLLTSGSTDTQYF
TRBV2 CASGGTIAGTQYF
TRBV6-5 CASRRDRGNEKLFF
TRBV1 CTSSRAVGNEQFF
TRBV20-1 CSASRAGGLNAYEQYF
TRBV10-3 CAISPDRLERRDNQPQHF
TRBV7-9 CASSLRGSSGNTIYF
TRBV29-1 CSVEERQGLAKNIQYF
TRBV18 CASAQQGAHTGELFF
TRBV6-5 CASRIGTGNQPQHF
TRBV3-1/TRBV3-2 CASSHWEGNSPLHF
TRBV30 CAWNLRGHGEQFF
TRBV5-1 CASTGQGIVGTQYF
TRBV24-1 CATSDEGGSNQPQHF
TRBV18 CASSPMVEGTEAFF
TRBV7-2 CASSSRQGAWELFF
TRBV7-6 CASSPTGPSYEQYF
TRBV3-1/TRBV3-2 CASSQGGATYEQYF
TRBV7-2 CASSSGRGAYNEQFF
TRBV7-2 CASSLVGSSTDTQYF
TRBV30 CAWSTLSPNTEAFF
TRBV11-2 CASSSRSDGNHYGYTF
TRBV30 CAWRFGSTEAFF
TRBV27 CASSLWVGTGAAGGYTF
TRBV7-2 CASSQTYRTASTGELFF
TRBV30 CAWSRASGRSYEQYF
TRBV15 CATSSQGRGNYGYTF